These 30 T cell receptor gamma chains were sequenced from one sample in a study of human gamma delta and Vdelta1 T cells. TCRdb re-identified clones in the PCR reads via CATT. This sample has a few thousand gamma-chain clones, with less than 40% found just once. Which antigens these TCRs recognize remains unknown. Sample: Vdelta1 gamma-delta T cells from blood grown in culture (DOT cells). Receptor source: a human donor in good health.

This chain connects TRGV10 to TRGJ1 or TRGJ2. TRGV10 is designated an ORF whose function remains uncertain. J lost 11 bases, V lost 8 bases, and 16 bases had no gene match. The CDR3 runs to 13 residues. The CDR3 is CAAWDYTDGEKLF. In DNA form, the CDR3 reads TGTGCTGCGTGGGATTATACCGACGGGGAGAAACTCTTT.

This chain connects TRGV9 to TRGJ1 or TRGJ2. The ends lost 0 bases at V and 3 bases at J; junction bases unmatched: 11. The length of the CDR3 is 16 residues. CDR1 is GITISATS, CDR2 ISYDGTV, per germline (reference sequence). CDR3: CALWEVPDLGYYKKLF. The CDR3 DNA sequence: TGTGCCTTGTGGGAGGTGCCCGATTTAGGTTATTATAAGAAACTCTTT.

This chain connects TRGV9 to TRGJ1 or TRGJ2. Trimming at V came to 0 bases and at J to 7 bases, leaving 6 bases not matched to a gene. The CDR3 length is 13 residues. The germline V gene has CDR1 GITISATS and CDR2 ISYDGTV (reference sequence). Here the CDR3 DNA reads TGTGCCTTGTGGGAGGTGCATTGGTATAAGAAACTCTTT. Translating gives CALWEVHWYKKLF.

This clone was seen a few times. This chain uses TRGV9 with TRGJ1 or TRGJ2. CDR1 and CDR2 (germline): GITISATS, ISYDGTV (reference sequence). The CDR3 is made up of 14 amino acids. J gave up 7 bases and V 3 bases, and 12 bases lay outside the gene matches. The CDR3 spells CALWEPHFGYKKLF. The CDR3 DNA sequence: TGTGCCTTGTGGGAGCCACATTTCGGCTATAAGAAACTCTTT.

This clone is large within its sample. This chain links TRGV9 with TRGJ1 or TRGJ2. The CDR3 covers 11 residues. CDR1 GITISATS and CDR2 ISYDGTV come from the germline V gene (reference sequence). With 3 bases clipped from V and 9 bases from J, the junction kept 5 bases outside the gene matches. The CDR3 loop is CALWENSKKLF. DNA for the CDR3: TGTGCCTTGTGGGAGAATTCTAAGAAACTCTTT.

The rearrangement joins TRGV8 to TRGJ1 or TRGJ2. CDR1 is VENAVY and CDR2 is YDSYNSRV in the germline V gene. The CDR3 sequence is 14 residues long. V shed 3 bases and J 3 bases; nucleotides not matched to a gene: 8. In nucleotides, the CDR3 is TGTGCCACCTGGGATGGTGTGATTTATTATAAGAAACTCTTT. This translates into CATWDGVIYYKKLF.

This clone counts as medium-sized. J is TRGJ1 or TRGJ2 and V is TRGV4. In germline, CDR1 is EGSTGY, CDR2 YDSYTSSV. The V gene end was trimmed by 2 bases and the J gene end by 10 bases; junction bases not matched to a gene: 5. The CDR3 is 11 amino acids. CDR3: CATWDVVKKLF. The CDR3 DNA follows: TGTGCCACCTGGGATGTCGTCAAGAAACTCTTT.

This rearrangement joins TRGV4 to TRGJ1 or TRGJ2. Germline V gives CDR1 EGSTGY, CDR2 YDSYTSSV. The J segment lost 0 bases and the V segment lost 9 bases, leaving 5 bases of the junction unmatched. The CDR3 sequence is 12 residues long. This CDR3 is CATDENYYKKLF. The DNA of the CDR3 is TGTGCCACCGACGAGAATTATTATAAGAAACTCTTT.

This chain joins TRGV2 and TRGJ1 or TRGJ2. Trimming removed 4 bases from V and 3 bases from J; junction bases left unmatched: 3. This CDR3 contains 12 residues. Germline V CDR1 and CDR2: EGSNGY, YDSYNSKV. The CDR3 is CATWESYYKKLF. In DNA form, the CDR3 reads TGTGCCACCTGGGAATCTTATTATAAGAAACTCTTT.

V and J are TRGV4 and TRGJ1 or TRGJ2. This CDR3 has 15 amino acids. From germline, CDR1 is EGSTGY and CDR2 YDSYTSSV. V dropped 0 bases and J dropped 3; count of bases not matched to a gene: 8. The CDR3 sequence: CATWDGPLSYYKKLF. Here the CDR3 DNA reads TGTGCCACCTGGGATGGGCCTCTTTCTTATTATAAGAAACTCTTT.

By frequency in the sample, this clone is medium-sized. The chain links TRGV4 to TRGJ1 or TRGJ2. The CDR3 is made up of 11 amino acids. The J segment lost 3 bases and the V segment lost 6 bases, leaving 2 bases of the junction unmatched. CDR1 is EGSTGY and CDR2 is YDSYTSSV in the germline V gene. The CDR3 nucleotides read TGTGCCACCTGGCCTTATTATAAGAAACTCTTT. This sequence encodes CATWPYYKKLF.

A few counts support this clone. The same CDR3 can be traced to other DNA sequences in this sample. The chain has TRGV2 and TRGJ1 or TRGJ2. Germline V CDR1 and CDR2: EGSNGY, YDSYNSKV. The junction had 5 bases not matched to a gene; V was cut back by 0 bases and J by 3 bases. CDR3 size: 14 residues. CDR3 nucleotides: TGTGCCACCTGGGACGGGCCGTCTTATTATAAGAAACTCTTT. Translating gives CATWDGPSYYKKLF.

The chain has TRGV8 and TRGJP2. Germline trimming cut 3 bases from V and 3 bases from J; bases unmatched to any gene: 4. CDR3 length equals 14 residues. Germline V gene lookup returns CDR1 VENAVY and CDR2 YDSYNSRV. In DNA, the CDR3 is TGTGCCACCTGGGATCGTCGTAGTGATTGGATCAAGACGTTT. Its translation: CATWDRRSDWIKTF.

This chain uses TRGV10 with TRGJ1 or TRGJ2. TRGV10 is an ORF for which the function is uncertain. Trimming took 8 bases from V and 0 from J; bases not matched to a gene: 11. The CDR3 runs 15 residues. CDR3 DNA: TGTGCTGCGTGGGATTATGTTCCGAATTATTATAAGAAACTCTTT. Amino acid sequence: CAAWDYVPNYYKKLF.

This clone was seen only a few times. The chain has TRGV4 and TRGJ1 or TRGJ2. The CDR3 consists of 14 residues. In germline, CDR1 is EGSTGY, CDR2 YDSYTSSV. V lost 4 bases and J lost 2; bases outside the gene matches: 8. The chain's CDR3 is CATWDARYYYKKLF. In DNA, the CDR3 is TGTGCCACCTGGGACGCCCGATATTATTATAAGAAACTCTTT.

V and J are TRGV4 and TRGJ1 or TRGJ2. Germline V gene sequence: CDR1 EGSTGY, CDR2 YDSYTSSV. The V segment lost 4 bases and the J segment 0 bases; nucleotides outside the gene matches: 15. The CDR3 has 17 amino acids. CDR3 sequence reads: CATWDLEGGMNYYKKLF. The CDR3 DNA reads TGTGCCACCTGGGACCTGGAAGGGGGCATGAATTATTATAAGAAACTCTTT.

The chain couples TRGV8 to TRGJ1 or TRGJ2. CDR1 is VENAVY and CDR2 is YDSYNSRV in the germline V gene. The CDR3 loop spans 14 amino acids. After removal of 1 base from V and 5 bases from J, the junction contained 8 bases not matched to a gene. This CDR3 is CATWDSPGDYKKLF. The CDR3 DNA is TGTGCCACCTGGGATAGTCCCGGGGATTATAAGAAACTCTTT.

There are a few counts of this clone. The chain is built from TRGV4 and TRGJ1 or TRGJ2. CDR1 EGSTGY and CDR2 YDSYTSSV come from the germline V gene. The CDR3 runs to 13 residues. V dropped 1 base and J dropped 8; count of bases not matched to a gene: 8. In DNA, the CDR3 is TGTGCCACCTGGGATGGAGGGCGTGATAAGAAACTCTTT. It codes for CATWDGGRDKKLF.

This clone has only one observation. The chain combines TRGV4 with TRGJ1 or TRGJ2. Looked up from germline, CDR1 is EGSTGY and CDR2 is YDSYTSSV. V shed 4 bases, J shed 7 bases, and the junction held 7 bases outside the gene matches. The CDR3 has 12 residues. The CDR3 is CATWERAYKKLF. The CDR3 nucleotides read TGTGCCACCTGGGAACGGGCCTATAAGAAACTCTTT.

This clone came up a few times. Additional DNA sequences in this sample encode the identical CDR3. This chain uses TRGV2 with TRGJ1 or TRGJ2. This CDR3 region has 13 residues. The germline gives CDR1 EGSNGY, CDR2 YDSYNSKV. The ends lost 0 bases at V and 7 bases at J; junction bases unmatched: 6. The CDR3 DNA reads TGTGCCACCTGGGACGGGCCTCGATATAAGAAACTCTTT. Residues: CATWDGPRYKKLF.

The rearrangement uses TRGV3 and TRGJ1 or TRGJ2. V lost 0 bases to trimming and J lost 7 bases; unmatched junction nucleotides: 9. In germline, CDR1 is VTNTFY, CDR2 YDVSTARD (reference sequence). CDR3 length equals 14 residues. CDR3 coding DNA: TGTGCCACCTGGGACAGGCTCCCCGGGTATAAGAAACTCTTT. The encoded protein is CATWDRLPGYKKLF.

The J gene call is TRGJP1, but no V gene call exists. The CDR3 has 16 residues. As DNA, the CDR3 is TGTACCACCAGGGACAGGACCAATACCACTGGTTGGTTCAAGATATTT. It translates to CTTRDRTNTTGWFKIF.

This clone was picked up a small number of times. Other DNA sequences from this sample encode an identical CDR3 as well. This chain uses TRGV4 with TRGJ1 or TRGJ2. This CDR3 is 12 amino acids long. The germline gives CDR1 EGSTGY, CDR2 YDSYTSSV. With 2 bases clipped from V and 4 bases from J, the junction kept 2 bases outside the gene matches. CDR3 in amino acids: CATWDEYYKKLF. The CDR3 DNA reads TGTGCCACCTGGGATGAATATTATAAGAAACTCTTT.

About this clone itself: Other DNA sequences in the sample encode the same CDR3. This chain joins TRGV2 and TRGJP2. The CDR3 sequence is 15 residues long. V shed 0 bases, J shed 5 bases, and the junction held 6 bases outside the gene matches. The germline V gene encodes CDR1 EGSNGY and CDR2 YDSYNSKV. CDR3 coding DNA: TGTGCCACCTGGGACGGGCTGGGAAGTGATTGGATCAAGACGTTT. Translating gives CATWDGLGSDWIKTF.

J is TRGJ1 or TRGJ2 and V is TRGV4. The CDR3 length is 12 residues. Losses at the gene ends were 4 bases for V and 8 bases for J; bases not matched to a gene: 8. Per germline, CDR1 EGSTGY and CDR2 YDSYTSSV. The CDR3: CATWDGNDKKLF. The DNA of the CDR3 is TGTGCCACCTGGGACGGGAACGATAAGAAACTCTTT.

This clone was observed a handful of times. The rearrangement links TRGV10 to TRGJ1 or TRGJ2. TRGV10 is annotated as an ORF whose role is uncertain. The CDR3 loop spans 13 amino acids. V lost 8 bases to trimming and J lost 12 bases; unmatched junction nucleotides: 17. The CDR3 sequence: CAAWAPPYNWKLF. The CDR3 DNA reads as TGTGCTGCGTGGGCTCCGCCATATAATTGGAAACTCTTT.

J is TRGJ1 or TRGJ2 and V is TRGV4. The CDR3 has 13 amino acids. The germline V gene encodes CDR1 EGSTGY and CDR2 YDSYTSSV. V shed 0 bases, J shed 7 bases, and the junction held 6 bases outside the gene matches. The CDR3: CATWDGQRYKKLF. The CDR3 nucleotides read TGTGCCACCTGGGATGGGCAGCGATATAAGAAACTCTTT.

J is TRGJ1 or TRGJ2 and V is TRGV2. The CDR3 extends over 12 amino acids. The germline V gene encodes CDR1 EGSNGY and CDR2 YDSYNSKV. V shed 0 bases, J shed 8 bases, and the junction held 4 bases outside the gene matches. CDR3 protein: CATWDGPNKKLF. DNA of the CDR3: TGTGCCACCTGGGACGGGCCCAATAAGAAACTCTTT.

This clone occurred a few times. The chain recombines TRGV9 with TRGJ1 or TRGJ2. The CDR3 loop spans 14 amino acids. Germline CDR1 reads GITISATS; CDR2 reads ISYDGTV (reference sequence). The trim removed 4 bases at V and 0 bases at J, leaving 6 bases unmatched. Here the CDR3 reads CALWDAPNYYKKLF. In DNA form, the CDR3 reads TGTGCCTTGTGGGATGCTCCGAATTATTATAAGAAACTCTTT.

This clone showed up just a few times. The rearrangement joins TRGV9 to TRGJ1 or TRGJ2. Trimming took 4 bases from V and 2 from J; bases not matched to a gene: 5. The CDR3 runs 13 residues. The germline V gene has CDR1 GITISATS and CDR2 ISYDGTV (reference sequence). The DNA for the CDR3 is TGTGCCTTGTGGGATGACCATTATTATAAGAAACTCTTT. It translates to CALWDDHYYKKLF.